This passage covers 4 T cell receptor beta chains from one sample sequenced in a study of response to subunit inactivated influenza vaccine. Via MiXCR, TCRdb re-called the RT-PCR reads, giving one row per CDR3 protein. Here the sample spans around 850,000 distinct CDR3 sequences, around 20% being singletons. The sequencing here drew on PBMCs from blood, taken 4 to 6 days after vaccination. These receptors were collected from a man aged 45-60 years who received an inactivated influenza vaccine.

This chain links TRBV20-1 with TRBJ1-1, with 7 bases aligning to TRBD1. Germline V gene data show CDR1 as DFQATT and CDR2 as SNEGSKA (reference sequence). V shed 2 bases and J 3 bases; nucleotides not matched to a gene: 9. The CDR3 contains 15 residues. The CDR3 DNA sequence: TGCAGTGCTAGATCGGGACAGTCATTGGACACTGAAGCTTTCTTT. This sequence encodes CSARSGQSLDTEAFF.

This clonotype was detected a few times. This chain connects TRBV9 to TRBJ2-5; possibly TRBD1 or TRBD2 for D (5 bases each). Germline assignment: CDR1 SGDLS and CDR2 YYNGEE. The CDR3 runs 12 residues. V gave up 3 bases and J gave up 4 bases, with 7 bases separating them. Here the CDR3 reads CASSDGGETQYF. DNA for the CDR3: TGTGCCAGCAGCGATGGGGGAGAGACCCAGTACTTC.

The chain is built from TRBV5-1 and TRBJ2-1, with 8 bases lining up with TRBD1. Germline CDR1 SGHRS, CDR2 YFSETQ. This CDR3 contains 15 residues. V lost 4 bases to trimming and J lost 5 bases; unmatched junction nucleotides: 8. CDR3 loop: CASSLGQGIDNEQFF. CDR3 sequence (DNA): TGCGCCAGCAGCCTAGGACAGGGTATCGACAATGAGCAGTTCTTC.

This chain connects TRBV29-1 to TRBJ2-3, with D maybe TRBD1 (5 bases). Germline V gene sequence: CDR1 SQVTM, CDR2 ANQGSEA. The CDR3 length is 11 residues. Trimming removed 7 bases from V and 6 bases from J, with 11 bases in between. The CDR3: CSAGHPDTQYF. CDR3 nucleotides: TGCAGCGCAGGGCATCCCGATACGCAGTATTTT.